Listed below are T cell receptor beta chains from one sample, sequenced in a study of blood T cell repertoires in COVID-19. TCRdb's table, derived via immunoSEQ multiplex PCR, lists solely in-frame clones and lacks some. The table includes about 140,000 clones, about 86% detected once. The sequenced material came from peripheral blood. These receptors all come from a woman aged 55-69 years with acute or convalescent COVID-19. The CDR3 runs from the conserved cysteine through the conserved F or W. A D gene is named only where the DNA matches it firmly. Clone size, where shown, is once, few, many, or a class for clones that have expanded.

clone_size: .
v_call: TRBV6-5
j_call: TRBJ2-7
d_call: .
cdr3_aa: CASSYSPGRGFYEQYF
cdr3_nt: TGTGCCAGCAGTTACTCCCCCGGCAGGGGATTCTACGAGCAGTACTTC

clone_size: .
v_call: TRBV28
j_call: TRBJ1-5
d_call: TRBD1
cdr3_aa: CASSLLDGTGLQPQHF
cdr3_nt: TGTGCCAGCAGTTTATTAGACGGGACAGGGCTTCAGCCCCAGCATTTT

clone_size: .
v_call: TRBV5-1
j_call: TRBJ2-3
d_call: TRBD2
cdr3_aa: CASSLVLSGDADTQYF
cdr3_nt: TGCGCCAGCAGCTTGGTCCTTAGCGGGGACGCAGATACGCAGTATTTT

clone_size: .
v_call: TRBV7-2
j_call: TRBJ2-7
d_call: .
cdr3_aa: CASSLIVRDEQYF
cdr3_nt: TGTGCCAGCAGCTTAATCGTCAGGGATGAGCAGTACTTC

clone_size: .
v_call: TRBV9
j_call: TRBJ1-2
d_call: .
cdr3_aa: CASSVYSRPNYGYTF
cdr3_nt: TGTGCCAGCAGCGTATACAGCAGACCTAACTATGGCTACACCTTC

clone_size: .
v_call: TRBV24-1
j_call: TRBJ1-1
d_call: TRBD1
cdr3_aa: CATRRGGAGEPEAFF
cdr3_nt: TGTGCCACCAGGCGAGGGGGCGCGGGTGAGCCTGAAGCTTTCTTT

clone_size: .
v_call: TRBV27
j_call: TRBJ2-2
d_call: .
cdr3_aa: CASTPGVGTSSDTGELFF
cdr3_nt: TGTGCCAGCACCCCAGGGGTGGGGACGAGCTCGGACACCGGGGAGCTGTTTTTT

clone_size: .
v_call: TRBV4-2
j_call: TRBJ2-2
d_call: .
cdr3_aa: CASSQDPSSGEMGELFF
cdr3_nt: TGTGCCAGCAGCCAAGATCCGTCGTCGGGAGAAATGGGGGAGCTGTTTTTT

clone_size: .
v_call: TRBV7-2
j_call: TRBJ2-1
d_call: TRBD2
cdr3_aa: CASSLAVIAGGYNEQFF
cdr3_nt: TGTGCCAGCAGCTTAGCGGTAATAGCGGGGGGCTACAATGAGCAGTTCTTC

clone_size: .
v_call: TRBV24-1
j_call: TRBJ1-4
d_call: .
cdr3_aa: CATSDFEGALFF
cdr3_nt: TGTGCCACCAGTGATTTTGAGGGTGCACTGTTTTTT

clone_size: .
v_call: TRBV7-3
j_call: TRBJ2-2
d_call: TRBD2
cdr3_aa: CASSLPASGGAHTGELFF
cdr3_nt: TGTGCCAGCAGCTTACCTGCTAGCGGGGGGGCCCACACCGGGGAGCTGTTTTTT

clone_size: .
v_call: TRBV9
j_call: TRBJ2-2
d_call: TRBD2
cdr3_aa: CASSARPGGDTGELFF
cdr3_nt: TGTGCCAGCAGCGCCCGTCCGGGGGGGGACACCGGGGAGCTGTTTTTT

clone_size: once
v_call: TRBV30
j_call: TRBJ2-3
d_call: .
cdr3_aa: CAWSGLAGSTDTQYF
cdr3_nt: TGTGCCTGGAGTGGACTGGCGGGGTCCACAGATACGCAGTATTTT

clone_size: .
v_call: TRBV19
j_call: TRBJ1-4
d_call: TRBD1
cdr3_aa: CASRTEGQGKREKLFF
cdr3_nt: TGTGCCAGCCGTACTGAGGGACAGGGGAAGCGAGAAAAACTGTTTTTT

clone_size: .
v_call: TRBV18
j_call: TRBJ2-1
d_call: TRBD2
cdr3_aa: CASSPPGLAGSYNEQFF
cdr3_nt: TGTGCCAGCTCACCACCGGGACTAGCGGGGAGTTACAATGAGCAGTTCTTC

clone_size: .
v_call: TRBV5-1
j_call: TRBJ2-4
d_call: .
cdr3_aa: CASSLSRDIQNIQYF
cdr3_nt: TGCGCCAGCAGCCTTAGCAGGGACATCCAAAACATTCAGTACTTC

clone_size: .
v_call: TRBV19
j_call: TRBJ2-7
d_call: .
cdr3_aa: CASSGQVNSYEQYF
cdr3_nt: TGTGCCAGTAGTGGGCAGGTCAACTCCTACGAGCAGTACTTC

clone_size: .
v_call: TRBV7-8
j_call: TRBJ1-5
d_call: .
cdr3_aa: CASSLGGRSNQPQHF
cdr3_nt: TGTGCCAGCAGCTTAGGGGGGCGAAGCAATCAGCCCCAGCATTTT

clone_size: .
v_call: TRBV6-6
j_call: TRBJ1-1
d_call: .
cdr3_aa: CASSYHRAGANTEAFF
cdr3_nt: TGTGCCAGCAGTTACCACAGGGCCGGGGCGAACACTGAAGCTTTCTTT

clone_size: .
v_call: TRBV19
j_call: TRBJ1-6
d_call: .
cdr3_aa: CASSSPGGGQRNSPLHF
cdr3_nt: TGTGCCAGTAGTTCCCCCGGGGGGGGCCAGCGGAATTCACCCCTCCACTTT

clone_size: .
v_call: TRBV6-2/TRBV6-3
j_call: TRBJ2-2
d_call: .
cdr3_aa: CASSFSETGELFF
cdr3_nt: TGTGCCAGCAGTTTCTCCGAGACCGGGGAGCTGTTTTTT

clone_size: .
v_call: TRBV27
j_call: TRBJ2-7
d_call: TRBD1
cdr3_aa: CASSRSGTGDYEQYF
cdr3_nt: TGTGCCAGCAGCCGATCCGGGACAGGGGACTACGAGCAGTACTTC

clone_size: .
v_call: TRBV6-6
j_call: TRBJ2-3
d_call: .
cdr3_aa: CASSHQGFSTDTQYF
cdr3_nt: TGTGCCAGCAGCCACCAGGGATTTAGCACAGATACGCAGTATTTT

clone_size: .
v_call: TRBV5-1
j_call: TRBJ1-1
d_call: .
cdr3_aa: CASSQSGTALNTEAFF
cdr3_nt: TGCGCCAGCAGCCAATCGGGGACTGCCCTTAACACTGAAGCTTTCTTT

clone_size: .
v_call: TRBV30
j_call: TRBJ2-7
d_call: .
cdr3_aa: CAWGGTQGQYF
cdr3_nt: TGTGCCTGGGGCGGGACTCAAGGGCAGTACTTC

clone_size: .
v_call: TRBV28
j_call: TRBJ1-2
d_call: .
cdr3_aa: CASSSNIYGYTF
cdr3_nt: TGTGCCAGCAGTTCCAACATCTATGGCTACACCTTC

clone_size: few
v_call: TRBV19
j_call: TRBJ2-7
d_call: TRBD2
cdr3_aa: CASSTPGLAGGTYEQYF
cdr3_nt: TGTGCCAGTAGTACACCCGGACTAGCGGGGGGGACCTACGAGCAGTACTTC

clone_size: .
v_call: TRBV28
j_call: TRBJ2-7
d_call: .
cdr3_aa: CASSFAGGSGYF
cdr3_nt: .

clone_size: .
v_call: TRBV7-9
j_call: TRBJ1-2
d_call: .
cdr3_aa: CASSLAPTNYGYTF
cdr3_nt: TGTGCCAGCAGCTTAGCGCCTACTAACTATGGCTACACCTTC

clone_size: .
v_call: TRBV18
j_call: TRBJ1-3
d_call: .
cdr3_aa: CASSPPGLGGNTIYF
cdr3_nt: TGTGCCAGCTCCCCTCCGGGACTCGGTGGAAACACCATATATTTT

clone_size: .
v_call: TRBV5-4
j_call: TRBJ2-5
d_call: TRBD2
cdr3_aa: CASSLRRGEETQYF
cdr3_nt: TGTGCCAGCAGCTTACGCCGGGGGGAAGAGACCCAGTACTTC

clone_size: .
v_call: TRBV2
j_call: TRBJ1-1
d_call: TRBD1
cdr3_aa: CASIRAGTAFFF
cdr3_nt: TGTGCCAGCATCCGAGCTGGGACAGCCTTTTTCTTT

clone_size: .
v_call: TRBV7-9
j_call: TRBJ1-3
d_call: .
cdr3_aa: CASSFRRVISGNTIYF
cdr3_nt: TGTGCCAGCAGCTTCAGGAGGGTAATCTCTGGAAACACCATATATTTT

clone_size: .
v_call: TRBV3-1/TRBV3-2
j_call: TRBJ1-1
d_call: .
cdr3_aa: CASSQDGWQRAFF
cdr3_nt: TGTGCCAGCAGCCAAGATGGCTGGCAGCGGGCTTTCTTT

clone_size: .
v_call: TRBV25-1
j_call: TRBJ2-5
d_call: TRBD2
cdr3_aa: CASSNVSGGAKVQYF
cdr3_nt: TGTGCCAGCAGTAACGTTAGCGGGGGGGCAAAAGTCCAGTACTTC

clone_size: once
v_call: TRBV3-1/TRBV3-2
j_call: TRBJ2-5
d_call: .
cdr3_aa: CASSQDRETQYF
cdr3_nt: TGTGCCAGCAGCCAAGACAGAGAGACCCAGTACTTC

clone_size: .
v_call: TRBV7-3
j_call: TRBJ2-7
d_call: .
cdr3_aa: CASSQGRPPYEQYF
cdr3_nt: TGTGCCAGCAGCCAGGGGCGGCCTCCCTACGAGCAGTACTTC

clone_size: .
v_call: TRBV29-1
j_call: TRBJ1-1
d_call: .
cdr3_aa: CSVEEPRDTEAFF
cdr3_nt: TGCAGCGTAGAGGAGCCGCGCGACACTGAAGCTTTCTTT

clone_size: .
v_call: TRBV7-2
j_call: TRBJ2-3
d_call: .
cdr3_aa: CASRPDRSRTDTQYF
cdr3_nt: TGTGCCAGCAGGCCTGACAGGTCCCGCACAGATACGCAGTATTTT

clone_size: .
v_call: TRBV7-7
j_call: TRBJ2-5
d_call: TRBD1
cdr3_aa: CASSYSGTGQETQYF
cdr3_nt: TGTGCTAGCAGCTACTCCGGGACAGGCCAAGAGACCCAGTACTTC

clone_size: .
v_call: TRBV7-2
j_call: TRBJ1-1
d_call: .
cdr3_aa: CASSLQRLGFAEAFF
cdr3_nt: TGTGCCAGCAGCTTACAGCGCTTGGGTTTCGCTGAAGCTTTCTTT

clone_size: once
v_call: TRBV7-8
j_call: TRBJ1-5
d_call: .
cdr3_aa: CASGTDSNQPQHF
cdr3_nt: TGTGCCAGCGGAACAGATAGCAATCAGCCCCAGCATTTT

clone_size: .
v_call: TRBV28
j_call: TRBJ1-1
d_call: .
cdr3_aa: CASSSMRYTEAFF
cdr3_nt: TGTGCCAGCAGTTCCATGCGGTACACTGAAGCTTTCTTT

clone_size: .
v_call: TRBV6-5
j_call: TRBJ1-1
d_call: TRBD1
cdr3_aa: CASTSTGEGEAFF
cdr3_nt: TGTGCCAGCACCTCGACAGGGGAAGGTGAAGCTTTCTTT

clone_size: .
v_call: TRBV30
j_call: TRBJ1-2
d_call: .
cdr3_aa: CAWSANRDGYTF
cdr3_nt: TGTGCCTGGAGTGCAAACAGGGATGGCTACACCTTC

clone_size: .
v_call: TRBV18
j_call: TRBJ1-1
d_call: .
cdr3_aa: CASSPREGGGAEAFF
cdr3_nt: TGTGCCAGCTCGCCCCGAGAGGGGGGGGGTGCTGAAGCTTTCTTT

clone_size: .
v_call: TRBV7-2
j_call: TRBJ2-5
d_call: .
cdr3_aa: CASSPQRGETQYF
cdr3_nt: TGTGCCAGCAGCCCCCAGAGGGGGGAGACCCAGTACTTC

clone_size: .
v_call: TRBV7-6
j_call: TRBJ2-7
d_call: TRBD1
cdr3_aa: CASSLDTGAYEQYF
cdr3_nt: TGTGCCAGCAGCTTAGATACAGGGGCCTACGAGCAGTACTTC

clone_size: .
v_call: TRBV7-3
j_call: TRBJ2-1
d_call: .
cdr3_aa: CASSAETLFSYNEQFF
cdr3_nt: TGTGCCAGCAGCGCCGAGACTCTGTTCTCCTACAATGAGCAGTTCTTC

clone_size: .
v_call: TRBV11-1
j_call: TRBJ2-1
d_call: .
cdr3_aa: CASSLSPGAPHEQFF
cdr3_nt: TGTGCCAGCAGCTTATCCCCGGGTGCTCCGCATGAGCAGTTCTTC

clone_size: .
v_call: TRBV7-7
j_call: TRBJ2-2
d_call: .
cdr3_aa: CASSSLLVPGELFF
cdr3_nt: TGTGCTAGCAGCTCGCTACTAGTTCCCGGGGAGCTGTTTTTT

clone_size: .
v_call: TRBV19
j_call: TRBJ1-1
d_call: .
cdr3_aa: CASSTQTNTEAFF
cdr3_nt: TGTGCCAGTAGTACACAAACGAACACTGAAGCTTTCTTT

clone_size: .
v_call: TRBV7-3
j_call: TRBJ2-1
d_call: TRBD2
cdr3_aa: CASSLAGHYNEQFF
cdr3_nt: TGTGCCAGCAGCCTAGCGGGCCACTACAATGAGCAGTTCTTC

clone_size: .
v_call: TRBV30
j_call: TRBJ2-5
d_call: .
cdr3_aa: CAWSLGGVETQYF
cdr3_nt: TGTGCCTGGAGTCTCGGGGGTGTGGAGACCCAGTACTTC

clone_size: .
v_call: TRBV18
j_call: TRBJ1-5
d_call: .
cdr3_aa: CASSPGRDQPQHF
cdr3_nt: TGTGCCAGCTCACCAGGCAGGGATCAGCCCCAGCATTTT

clone_size: few
v_call: TRBV7-2
j_call: TRBJ2-3
d_call: TRBD2
cdr3_aa: CASSPNSGGRDTQYF
cdr3_nt: TGTGCCAGCAGCCCGAACAGCGGGGGCAGGGATACGCAGTATTTT

clone_size: .
v_call: TRBV24-1
j_call: TRBJ2-1
d_call: TRBD2
cdr3_aa: CATAGLANNEQFF
cdr3_nt: TGTGCCACCGCGGGACTAGCGAACAATGAGCAGTTCTTC

clone_size: .
v_call: TRBV6-6
j_call: TRBJ1-1
d_call: .
cdr3_aa: CASGQAEAFF
cdr3_nt: TGTGCCAGCGGGCAAGCTGAAGCTTTCTTT

clone_size: .
v_call: TRBV11-1
j_call: TRBJ2-1
d_call: .
cdr3_aa: CASSPRGQYNEQFF
cdr3_nt: TGTGCCAGCAGCCCGCGGGGACAGTACAATGAGCAGTTCTTC

clone_size: .
v_call: TRBV4-2
j_call: TRBJ1-3
d_call: .
cdr3_aa: CASSQKGGDDGNTIYF
cdr3_nt: TGTGCCAGCAGCCAAAAAGGAGGGGACGATGGAAACACCATATATTTT